A selection of T cell receptor beta chains follows, all from one sample in a study of shared clonotypes between healthy human individuals. The protocol was immunoSEQ multiplex PCR, while the TCRdb copy is restricted to in-frame clones and leaves out a portion. Here the sample spans 2.3 million or so clones, over 85% being singletons. Sequencing was carried out using naive CD4+ T cells from PBMCs. These receptor sequences come from a man between 18 and 35 years old in good health. Some clones in this sample may be carry-over from other donors' samples. The CDR3 runs from the conserved cysteine through the conserved F or W. The D gene is left open where the match is weak. Part of the rows lack a size; the others show once, few, many or a class for expanded clones.

TRBJ2-7,NA,NA,TRBV28,CASSLIGTSYEQYF,TGTGCCAGCAGTTTAATCGGCACCTCCTACGAGCAGTACTTC
TRBJ2-3,NA,NA,TRBV18,CASSPNGGTDTQYF,TGTGCCAGCTCACCCAACGGGGGCACAGATACGCAGTATTTT
TRBJ2-7,NA,TRBD2,TRBV5-1,CASSLGTSGRALHYEQYF,TGCGCCAGCAGCTTGGGAACTAGCGGGAGGGCCTTACACTACGAGCAGTACTTC
TRBJ2-4,NA,TRBD1,TRBV9,CASSGTGGKGKNIQYF,TGTGCCAGCAGCGGGACAGGTGGTAAGGGCAAAAACATTCAGTACTTC
TRBJ2-2,NA,NA,TRBV19,CASSLGGRTGELFF,TGTGCCAGTAGCCTGGGGGGAAGGACCGGGGAGCTGTTTTTT
TRBJ2-2,NA,NA,TRBV5-1,CASSALPQGTQYTGELFF,TGCGCCAGCAGCGCACTCCCACAGGGGACTCAATACACCGGGGAGCTGTTTTTT
TRBJ1-5,once,TRBD1,TRBV27,CASSNWDSGSHQPQHF,TGTGCCAGCAGTAACTGGGACAGCGGGTCTCATCAGCCCCAGCATTTT
TRBJ1-1,NA,TRBD1,TRBV9,CASSGDRGLREDTEAFF,TGTGCCAGCAGCGGGGACAGGGGGCTTAGGGAGGACACTGAAGCTTTCTTT
TRBJ1-3,once,NA,TRBV18,CASSPRLTSSGNTIYF,TGTGCCAGCTCACCACGTCTGACAAGCTCTGGAAACACCATATATTTT
TRBJ2-7,NA,NA,TRBV29-1,CSVGPGYEQYF,TGCAGCGTTGGGCCCGGATACGAGCAGTACTTC
TRBJ1-5,NA,TRBD1,TRBV5-4,CASSAGTGYSQPQHF,TGTGCCAGCAGCGCCGGGACAGGGTATAGCCAGCCCCAGCATTTT
TRBJ1-3,NA,NA,TRBV9,CASSVGGTGNTIYF,TGTGCCAGCAGCGTAGGGGGGACTGGAAACACCATATATTTT
TRBJ1-1,once,NA,TRBV5-1,CASSWQGSTEAFF,TGCGCCAGCAGCTGGCAGGGGTCCACTGAAGCTTTCTTT
TRBJ2-7,once,NA,TRBV5-1,CASSPSGRADHSYEQYF,TGCGCCAGCAGCCCGAGTGGAAGGGCGGACCACTCCTACGAGCAGTACTTC
TRBJ1-6,NA,NA,TRBV30,CAWEKGSLNSPLHF,TGTGCCTGGGAAAAGGGTTCCCTCAATTCACCCCTCCACTTT